Shown below are 20 T cell receptor beta chains from a single sample sequenced in a study of CD8 T cells in ankylosing spondylitis. MiXCR, applied by TCRdb to the 5' RACE reads, yields one record per CDR3 protein. The sample records about 500,000 distinct CDR3 sequences, less than 6% being singletons. Their antigens are not known. Study-wide results and limits: Typical of ankylosing spondylitis blood, it appeared, was a TCR beta motif of under 10 highly homologous variants.

Specimen: blood, either unsorted or a sorted T cell fraction (not recorded which). The receptors stem from a male donor with ankylosing spondylitis.

This clonotype was counted ten times or more. The chain combines TRBV6-2 or TRBV6-3 with TRBJ1-1; the D is unclear. The length of the CDR3 is 14 residues. Germline V gives CDR1 MNHEY, CDR2 SVGEGT. The germline V and J ends were trimmed by 0 bases and 7 bases, with 12 bases remaining between them. The CDR3 nucleotides read TGTGCCAGCAGTTACTCGAGCTCGTTAGGTGAAGCTTTCTTT. Translation: CASSYSSSLGEAFF.

This clonotype was observed at least ten times. This rearrangement joins TRBV28 to TRBJ2-7, with TRBD2 identical over 11 bases. The germline V gene encodes CDR1 MDHEN and CDR2 SYDVKM. The length of the CDR3 is 15 residues. The junction had 8 bases not matched to a gene; V was cut back by 6 bases and J by 4 bases. CDR3 residues: CASSVVAGGLYEQYF. The CDR3 DNA sequence: TGTGCCAGCAGCGTGGTAGCGGGAGGGCTTTACGAGCAGTACTTC.

This clonotype was seen repeatedly, ten times or more. The rearrangement uses TRBV6-5 and TRBJ2-2, with D possibly matching TRBD2 (6 bases). This CDR3 has 16 amino acids. With 1 base removed from V and 5 bases from J, the gap between germline ends came to 14 bases. Germline CDR1 reads MNHEY; CDR2 reads SVGAGI. Here the CDR3 reads CASSYWIAEGTGELFF. The CDR3 coding sequence is TGTGCCAGCAGTTACTGGATAGCGGAAGGAACCGGGGAGCTGTTTTTT.

In its sample, this clonotype was seen many times. The CDR3 protein is CAISESRRRETQYF. DNA of the CDR3: TGTGCCATCAGTGAGTCCAGGAGGCGGGAGACCCAGTACTTC. This sequence joins TRBV10-3 and TRBJ2-5, with TRBD2 as a possible D gene (5 bases). Germline V gives CDR1 ENHRY, CDR2 SYGVKD. The CDR3 consists of 14 residues. Trimming stripped 0 bases from V and 5 bases from J, with 10 bases between.

This clonotype was observed many times. V and J are TRBV5-1 and TRBJ2-7, with 12 nucleotides matching TRBD2. CDR3 length equals 17 residues. CDR1 SGHRS and CDR2 YFSETQ come from the germline V gene. V dropped 2 bases and J dropped 0; count of bases not matched to a gene: 6. CDR3 DNA sequence: TGCGCCAGCAGCTTTGGACTAGCGGGACCCTTCTCCTACGAGCAGTACTTC. It yields the protein CASSFGLAGPFSYEQYF.

The chain carries TRBV20-1 and TRBJ2-7, with D maybe TRBD1 (6 bases). CDR1 DFQATT and CDR2 SNEGSKA come from the germline V gene (reference sequence). CDR3 length equals 15 residues. The ends were cut back, 6 bases at V and 4 bases at J, with 22 bases in the middle. CDR3 sequence reads: CSAPTPTGIVYEQYF. CDR3 nucleotides: TGCAGTGCCCCGACGCCAACAGGGATAGTTTACGAGCAGTACTTC.

This clonotype was detected only a few times. This chain joins TRBV28 and TRBJ1-4, with a tentative D call TRBD1 (5 bases). V dropped 5 bases and J dropped 6 bases, with 10 bases sitting between them. The germline V gene has CDR1 MDHEN and CDR2 SYDVKM. The CDR3 runs to 13 residues. CDR3 DNA sequence: TGTGCCAGCAGTCCTCAGGGTTATGAAAAACTGTTTTTT. This sequence encodes CASSPQGYEKLFF.

This clonotype was seen a handful of times. V gene TRBV15 combines with J gene TRBJ2-5, with no clear D. The CDR3 runs 17 residues. The ends were cut back, 3 bases at V and 5 bases at J, with 22 bases in the middle. CDR1 is LNHNV and CDR2 is YYDKDF in the germline V gene (reference sequence). Written as DNA, the CDR3 is TGTGCCACCAGCAGGTCCCTCTTTCGGCAGGACGAGGAGACCCAGTACTTC. It codes for CATSRSLFRQDEETQYF.

This clonotype was seen many times. The chain carries TRBV4-1 and TRBJ2-1; the match to TRBD2 covers 13 bases. V was clipped by 4 bases and J by 6 bases; unmatched bases: 3. The germline V gene encodes CDR1 MGHRA and CDR2 YSYEKL. This CDR3 is built from 15 residues. CDR3 sequence reads: CASSRGTSGINEQFF. CDR3 DNA sequence: TGCGCCAGCAGCCGGGGGACTAGCGGGATCAATGAGCAGTTCTTC.

The chain carries TRBV6-1 and TRBJ1-2; D remains unclear. Germline V gene lookup returns CDR1 MNHNS and CDR2 SASEGT. This CDR3 has 12 residues. V lost 6 bases and J lost 6, with 11 bases in between. CDR3 DNA sequence: TGTGCCAGCAGAGACGAGGGCCATGGCTACACCTTC. Residues: CASRDEGHGYTF.

In its sample, this clonotype was seen a few times. V usage is TRBV4-1 and J usage is TRBJ2-7; 7 nucleotides match TRBD2. Germline lookup yields CDR1 MGHRA and CDR2 YSYEKL. CDR3 length equals 16 residues. V was clipped by 3 bases and J by 0 bases; unmatched bases: 8. CDR3 amino acids: CASSHLGRGSSYEQYF. The CDR3 coding sequence is TGCGCCAGCAGCCACCTTGGGCGGGGGAGCTCCTACGAGCAGTACTTC.

This clonotype was seen ten or more times. The CDR3: CASSGTRDPLRETQYF. The CDR3 DNA sequence: TGCGCCAGCAGCGGGACCCGGGACCCTCTTCGGGAGACCCAGTACTTC. The chain is built from TRBV5-1 and TRBJ2-5; D could derive from TRBD1 or TRBD2 (5 bases each). CDR3 size: 16 residues. V shed 4 bases and J shed 5 bases, with 21 bases lying between them. The germline V gene has CDR1 SGHRS and CDR2 YFSETQ.

This clonotype was observed at least ten times. This chain connects TRBV4-2 to TRBJ2-1; D gene ambiguous. The germline V and J ends were trimmed by 4 bases and 2 bases, with 12 bases remaining between them. This CDR3 is built from 15 residues. Germline V lookup: CDR1 LGHNA, CDR2 YNFKEQ. CDR3 in DNA: TGTGCCAGCAGCCTAGAAAAGAACCCCTACAATGAGCAGTTCTTC. Translating it yields CASSLEKNPYNEQFF.

This clonotype was picked up many times. The chain couples TRBV7-2 to TRBJ1-4; D may be TRBD1 (5 bases). Germline CDR1 is SGHTA and CDR2 is FQGNSA. V was clipped by 0 bases and J by 2 bases, with 10 bases between them. This CDR3 contains 16 residues. The chain's CDR3 is CASSLAPGPTNEKLFF. As DNA, the CDR3 is TGTGCCAGCAGCTTAGCGCCGGGACCGACTAATGAAAAACTGTTTTTT.

This clonotype was observed at least ten times. The chain combines TRBV12-3 or TRBV12-4 with TRBJ1-5, with no clear D. The CDR3 is 15 amino acids. Deletions cut 1 base from V and 0 bases from J, with 7 bases between. CDR3 bases: TGTGCCAGCAGTTTAGAATTTAGTAGCAATCAGCCCCAGCATTTT. It yields the protein CASSLEFSSNQPQHF.

This clonotype was recorded many times. The chain links TRBV7-2 to TRBJ2-6; D gene ambiguous. In germline, CDR1 is SGHTA, CDR2 FQGNSA. Trimming removed 1 base at V and 0 bases at J, with 4 bases between. This CDR3 comprises 15 residues. CDR3: CASSLVSSGANVLTF. The CDR3 region has the DNA TGTGCCAGCAGCTTAGTCAGCTCTGGGGCCAACGTCCTGACTTTC.

The chain has TRBV21-1 and TRBJ1-2; the table assigns TRBD1, which was not confirmed against the DNA. TRBV21-1 is shown as a pseudogene. The CDR3 is 16 residues long. CDR3 in DNA: TGTGCCAGCAGCAAAGGGAAGAACAGGGGCAGCTATGGCTACACCTTC. It is translated as CASSKGKNRGSYGYTF.

In this sample, this clonotype turned up many times. The chain recombines TRBV27 with TRBJ2-7, with 12 bases lining up with TRBD1. The CDR3 consists of 14 residues. The V segment lost 2 bases and the J segment 10 bases; nucleotides outside the gene matches: 6. The germline V gene encodes CDR1 MNHEY and CDR2 SMNVEV (reference sequence). CDR3 residues: CASSLGTGGESQYF. CDR3 in DNA: TGTGCCAGCAGTTTAGGGACAGGGGGCGAAAGTCAGTACTTC.

This clonotype was picked up many times. This chain links TRBV20-1 with TRBJ1-2; perhaps TRBD1 as D (6 bases). Germline values: CDR1 DFQATT, CDR2 SNEGSKA (reference sequence). This CDR3 is built from 15 residues. V lost 0 bases and J 4 bases, leaving 15 bases between the germline ends. In nucleotides, the CDR3 is TGCAGTGCTAGAGATAGGGGGGCGCGCGGCTATGGCTACACCTTC. It yields the protein CSARDRGARGYGYTF.

This clonotype showed up many times. V gene TRBV7-2 combines with J gene TRBJ1-1, with D possibly being TRBD1 (5 bases). The ends were cut back, 3 bases at V and 5 bases at J, with 10 bases in the middle. The CDR3 loop spans 13 amino acids. Looked up from germline, CDR1 is SGHTA and CDR2 is FQGNSA. CDR3 region: CASSLYQGTEAFF. CDR3 coding DNA: TGTGCCAGCAGCTTGTACCAGGGTACTGAAGCTTTCTTT.